These 22 T cell receptor beta chains originate from one sample sequenced in a study of blood T cell repertoires in COVID-19. The data were produced by immunoSEQ multiplex PCR, yet TCRdb's version contains in-frame clones alone and is incomplete. The repertoire has more than 200,000 clones, around 85% of them found once; the top ten carry 0.55% to 0.75%. Sequences were obtained from peripheral blood. Receptors originate from a man aged 40-55 years with acute or convalescent COVID-19.

The CDR3 bases are TGTGCCAGCAGCCTCCCCTTGGGACTCACTGGGGCCAACGTCCTGACTTTC. Translated: CASSLPLGLTGANVLTF. This chain connects TRBV14 to TRBJ2-6, with D possibly TRBD2 on 6 matching bases. The V end was cut by 4 bases, the J end by 2 bases, with 15 bases between. There are 17 residues in the CDR3. Germline CDR1 is SGHDN and CDR2 is FVKESK.

In this sample, this clone turned up once. J is TRBJ2-3 and V is TRBV24-1, with a weak D call TRBD1 (6 bases). The CDR3 totals 14 residues. Germline V gene sequence: CDR1 KGHDR, CDR2 SFDVKD. Trimming removed 5 bases from V and 4 bases from J, with 12 bases in between. Written as DNA, the CDR3 is TGTGCCACCAGTGTTAACAGGGCCCCAGATACGCAGTATTTT. Protein sequence: CATSVNRAPDTQYF.

This clone was picked up a small number of times. J is TRBJ1-2 and V is TRBV5-1, with TRBD1 as a possible D gene (5 bases). The germline CDR1 and CDR2 sequences are SGHRS and YFSETQ. This CDR3 comprises 15 residues. Between the trimmed V and J ends, which lost 2 bases and 5 bases, there was a span of 16 bases. DNA for the CDR3: TGCGCCAGCAGCTTACAGGACGCCCTGTTTTATGGCTACACCTTC. Protein product: CASSLQDALFYGYTF. Complete variable domain (other parts from reference TRBV5-1 and TRBJ1-2): KAGVTQTPRYLIKTRGQQVTLSCSPISGHRSVSWYQQTPGQGLQFLFEYFSETQRNKGNFPGRFSGRQFSNSRSEMNVSTLELGDSALYLCASSLQDALFYGYTFGSGTRLTVV.

The chain carries TRBV29-1 and TRBJ2-5; 7 bases are shared with TRBD2. The CDR3 is 14 residues long. Germline CDR1 and CDR2: SQVTM and ANQGSEA. V lost 4 bases and J lost 3; bases outside the gene matches: 8. The CDR3 DNA follows: TGCAGCGTTGGCACACCTAGCGGTAAAGAGACCCAGTACTTC. Its translation is CSVGTPSGKETQYF.

The chain employs TRBV6-2 or TRBV6-3 and TRBJ2-7; TRBD2 aligns across 10 bases. Germline CDR1 reads MNHEY; CDR2 reads SVGEGT. With V trimmed by 6 bases and J by 0 bases, 2 bases remained unmatched. CDR3 length: 14 residues. CDR3 coding DNA: TGTGCCAGCAGCCCTAGCGGGGGCTCCTACGAGCAGTACTTC. Translated, it gives CASSPSGGSYEQYF.

The rearrangement links TRBV7-2 to TRBJ2-2; 9 nucleotides align to TRBD1. The length of the CDR3 is 15 residues. Germline-derived CDR1 and CDR2 are SGHTA and FQGNSA. The ends lost 6 bases at V and 6 bases at J; junction bases unmatched: 8. For the CDR3, the DNA is TGTGCCAGCAGGGACCGGGACAGGGCGGCCGGGGAGCTGTTTTTT. Translation gives CASRDRDRAAGELFF.

The chain carries TRBV3-1 (or the pseudogene TRBV3-2) and TRBJ1-1, with 8 bases fitting TRBD1. This CDR3 comprises 15 residues. V gave up 4 bases and J gave up 1 base; unmatched junction bases: 5. CDR1 is LGHDT and CDR2 is YNNKEL in the germline V gene (reference sequence). The CDR3 loop is CASSPPDRGNTEAFF. In DNA form, the CDR3 reads TGTGCCAGCAGCCCTCCTGACAGGGGGAACACTGAAGCTTTCTTT.

The chain uses TRBV6-5 and TRBJ1-2, with unresolved D. Trimming removed 7 bases at V and 2 bases at J, with 14 bases between. Germline CDR1 reads MNHEY; CDR2 reads SVGAGI. This CDR3 contains 14 residues. Here the CDR3 reads CASTLGGRNYGYTF. CDR3 DNA sequence: TGTGCCAGCACCTTGGGAGGGAGGAACTATGGCTACACCTTC.

The V call is TRBV27, the J call TRBJ2-7; weak D call: TRBD1 (6 bases). Trimming pared 10 bases from V and 0 bases from J, leaving 10 bases between. Germline V gene lookup returns CDR1 MNHEY and CDR2 SMNVEV (reference sequence). The length of the CDR3 is 12 residues. DNA of the CDR3: TGTGCCACGAGGGACAACTCCTACGAGCAGTACTTC. Its translation: CATRDNSYEQYF.

V gene TRBV6-2 or TRBV6-3 combines with J gene TRBJ2-7; 7 bases align to TRBD2. CDR1 is MNHEY and CDR2 is SVGEGT in the germline V gene. The junction had 1 base not matched to a gene; V was cut back by 5 bases and J by 3 bases. This CDR3 is 12 amino acids long. The CDR3 spells CASSGGGYEQYF. Here the CDR3 DNA reads TGTGCCAGCAGTGGGGGGGGCTACGAGCAGTACTTC.

J is TRBJ1-6 and V is TRBV30; D is undetermined. The CDR3 is 13 amino acids. CDR1 and CDR2 (germline): GTSNPN, SVGIG (reference sequence). The germline V and J ends were trimmed by 5 bases and 7 bases, with 12 bases remaining between them. The CDR3, as DNA: TGTGCCTGGTGCTATATGAAGAATTCACCCCTCCACTTT. Its translation: CAWCYMKNSPLHF.

In this sample, this clone turned up a few times. Other DNA sequences of this sample code for an identical CDR3. J is TRBJ2-7 and V is TRBV19, with 10 bases lining up with TRBD1. Germline V CDR1 and CDR2: LNHDA, SQIVND (reference sequence). The V gene end was trimmed by 7 bases and the J gene end by 2 bases; junction bases not matched to a gene: 2. The CDR3 spans 13 residues. The CDR3 is CASKGTGAYEQYF. The CDR3 DNA reads TGTGCCAGTAAAGGGACAGGGGCCTACGAGCAGTACTTC.

The chain recombines TRBV30 with TRBJ2-3; TRBD2 aligns across 14 bases. This CDR3 contains 19 residues. J lost 7 bases, V lost 1 base, and 16 bases had no gene match. Germline-derived CDR1 and CDR2 are GTSNPN and SVGIG (reference sequence). The CDR3 region has the DNA TGTGCCTGGAGTGGGCCCCTCCATAGGACTAGCGGGAGGATGAATACGCAGTATTTT. Residues: CAWSGPLHRTSGRMNTQYF.

The chain employs TRBV5-1 and TRBJ2-5, with TRBD2 as a possible D gene (6 bases). The germline V and J ends were trimmed by 0 bases and 1 base, with 10 bases remaining between them. This CDR3 is 15 amino acids long. Germline CDR1 and CDR2: SGHRS and YFSETQ. The chain's CDR3 is CASSLVRGAQETQYF. The CDR3 bases are TGCGCCAGCAGCTTGGTCCGCGGGGCCCAAGAGACCCAGTACTTC.

V is TRBV30 and J is TRBJ1-6, with D hard to call. The CDR3 consists of 11 residues. V lost 4 bases, J lost 7 bases, and 5 bases lay in between. Germline CDR1 is GTSNPN and CDR2 is SVGIG (reference sequence). The DNA for the CDR3 is TGTGCCTGGAATGAGAATTCACCCCTCCACTTT. Translating gives CAWNENSPLHF.

The CDR3 DNA reads as TGTGCCAGCAGCTTGACAGGGTTGAACACTGAAGCTTTCTTT. Translating gives CASSLTGLNTEAFF. The rearrangement uses TRBV7-9 and TRBJ1-1; the match to TRBD1 covers 7 bases. V lost 3 bases and J lost 0; bases outside the gene matches: 1. The V gene's germline CDR1 is SEHNR and CDR2 FQNEAQ (reference sequence). There are 14 residues in the CDR3. The full variable domain, its missing parts supplied by reference TRBV7-9 and TRBJ1-1, is DTGVSQNPRHKITKRGQNVTFRCDPISEHNRLYWYRQTLGQGPEFLTYFQNEAQLEKSRLLSDRFSAERPKGSFSTLEIQRTEQGDSAMYLCASSLTGLNTEAFFGQGTRLTVV.

The chain is built from TRBV30 and TRBJ2-7; TRBD2 matches at 8 bases. From germline, CDR1 is GTSNPN and CDR2 SVGIG (reference sequence). V gave up 4 bases and J gave up 5 bases; unmatched junction bases: 1. This CDR3 spans 11 amino acids. The CDR3 nucleotides read TGTGCCTGGACGGGGGGGGACGAGCAGTACTTC. Translation: CAWTGGDEQYF.

The chain couples TRBV30 to TRBJ2-1; tentatively, D is TRBD1 (6 bases). V lost 5 bases to trimming and J lost 8 bases, with 16 bases between them. The V gene's germline CDR1 is GTSNPN and CDR2 SVGIG (reference sequence). The CDR3 contains 13 residues. CDR3 bases: TGTGCCTGGGAAGAACAGGGTTTGTATGAGCAGTTCTTC. This gives the protein CAWEEQGLYEQFF.

CDR3: CASSQVGGTGGYTF. The CDR3 DNA sequence: TGTGCCAGCAGCCAAGTTGGTGGGACTGGGGGCTACACCTTC. The V call is TRBV3-1 (or the pseudogene TRBV3-2), the J call TRBJ1-2; D might be TRBD1 (5 bases). Germline-derived CDR1 and CDR2 are LGHDT and YNNKEL (reference sequence). This CDR3 is 14 amino acids long. V was cut by 1 base and J by 8 bases, with 14 bases left in between.

The chain recombines TRBV2 with TRBJ1-2; 7 positions match TRBD1. V trimming: 5 bases; J trimming: 8 bases; junction bases outside the gene matches: 14. Germline lookup yields CDR1 SNHLY and CDR2 FYNNEI. This CDR3 contains 15 residues. The CDR3 DNA follows: TGTGCCAGCAGTAGCCAGACAGGGCGTCTGGACGGCTACACCTTC. It codes for CASSSQTGRLDGYTF.

The V gene is TRBV18, the J gene TRBJ2-5; 8 bases fit TRBD2. The V segment lost 5 bases and the J segment 1 base; nucleotides outside the gene matches: 9. CDR3 length: 16 residues. Germline assignment: CDR1 KGHSH and CDR2 LQKENI. Written as DNA, the CDR3 is TGTGCCAGCTCAATAAGCGGGAGAACGGGCCAAGAGACCCAGTACTTC. It codes for CASSISGRTGQETQYF.

The rearrangement uses TRBV19 and TRBJ1-2, with D uncertain. Trimming cost V 0 bases and J 4 bases, with 15 bases left between them. The CDR3 is 16 amino acids. Germline loops: CDR1 LNHDA, CDR2 SQIVND (reference sequence). In DNA, the CDR3 is TGTGCCAGTAGTATAGATTGGCGGGAATCGGGCTATGGCTACACCTTC. It yields the protein CASSIDWRESGYGYTF.